The clone carrying this T cell receptor beta chain showed up many times. TCRdb recomputed calls from the PCR reads with MiXCR, one row per CDR3 protein. The top ten clones hold 33% of a sample with around 10,000 distinct CDR3 sequences, roughly 51% of them seen once. Samples came from patients with localized non-small cell lung adenocarcinoma. Germline CDR1 reads SGHTA; CDR2 reads FQGNSA. This CDR3 is 14 amino acids long. Trimming took off 5 bases at V and 2 bases at J, with 9 bases between the two ends. This entry comes from a study of CD4 and CD8 cells across lung adenocarcinoma regions. Material for sequencing was CD8+ T cells from the margin of a lung tumor. This receptor was identified in a male donor with lung adenocarcinoma. The CD4 and CD8 labels of this study may be unreliable. The V call is TRBV7-2, the J call TRBJ2-2, with unresolved D. CDR3 residues: CASSLSYNTGELFF. In DNA, the CDR3 is TGTGCCAGCAGCCTCTCCTATAACACCGGGGAGCTGTTTTTT.